This entry is about one TCR beta chain. The data are from a study of blood T cell repertoires in COVID-19. About the study: Some COVID-19 samples were acute and others convalescent; all came from the United States, Italy and Spain. From T cells, B-cell-depleted T cells, or PBMCs came the material, which was cDNA or gDNA.

Study processing details: Estimated nucleated cell counts came from reference gene primer amplification. Assay used: immunoSEQ multiplex PCR; TCRdb lists only in-frame clones, some missing. The D gene and trimming were derived from the DNA, and the V and J assignments and clone size from that table. The data show 200,000 to 300,000 clones, over 70% seen once. The CDR3 length is 16 residues. CDR1 is MNHEY, CDR2 SMNVEV, per germline (reference sequence). V was pared by 3 bases and J by 1 base, with 7 bases of the junction left unmatched. This TCR was sampled from a woman aged 40 to 49 who had recovered from COVID-19. V and J are TRBV27 and TRBJ2-3, with 7 bases matching TRBD1. The sequenced material came from peripheral blood. Here the CDR3 reads CASSLTLGQGTDTQYF. CDR3 DNA: TGTGCCAGCAGTTTGACCTTAGGACAGGGCACAGATACGCAGTATTTT.